This record looks at one T cell receptor (beta chain) sequence and its context. The data are from a study of technical replicates of blood from a few donors. Only in-frame clones appear in the TCRdb table, and some are missing; sequencing was by immunoSEQ multiplex PCR. This sample has about 79,000 clones; approximately 94% occur once, and the top ten carry 0.25% to 0.3%. The sample comprised T cells isolated from PBMCs. The receptor was isolated from a human donor in good health.

The CDR3 DNA reads as TGTGCCAGCAGTGGACTATCTCGGGAGCAGTACTTC. Translation: CASSGLSREQYF. The rearrangement uses TRBV6-1 and TRBJ2-7, with a weak D call TRBD2 (5 bases). This CDR3 is 12 amino acids long. V dropped 4 bases and J dropped 7 bases, with 11 bases sitting between them. CDR1 and CDR2 (germline): MNHNS, SASEGT.